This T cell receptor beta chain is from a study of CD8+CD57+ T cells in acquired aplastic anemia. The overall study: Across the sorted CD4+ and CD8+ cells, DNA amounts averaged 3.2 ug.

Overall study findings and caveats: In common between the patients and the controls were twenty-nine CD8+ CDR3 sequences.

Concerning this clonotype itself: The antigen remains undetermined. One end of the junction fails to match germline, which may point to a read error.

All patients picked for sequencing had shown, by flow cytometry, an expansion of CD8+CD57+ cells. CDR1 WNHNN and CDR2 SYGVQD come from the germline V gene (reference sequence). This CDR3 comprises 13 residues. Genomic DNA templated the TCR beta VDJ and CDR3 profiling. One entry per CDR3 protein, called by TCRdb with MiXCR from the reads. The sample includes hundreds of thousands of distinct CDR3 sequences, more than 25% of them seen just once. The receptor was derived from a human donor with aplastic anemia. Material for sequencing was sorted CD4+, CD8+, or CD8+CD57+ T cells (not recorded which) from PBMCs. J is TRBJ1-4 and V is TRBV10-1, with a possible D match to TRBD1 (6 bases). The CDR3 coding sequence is TGTGCCAGCAGTTACAGGGATCGGGAAAAACTGTTTTTT. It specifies CASSYRDREKLFF.